A single sample gave rise to the 20 T cell receptor beta chains below, sequenced in a study of blood T cell repertoires in COVID-19. The assay was immunoSEQ multiplex PCR, and TCRdb's table has in-frame clones only and misses some. The sample holds nearly 35,000 clones, over 75% seen once. The sample consisted of peripheral blood. These TCRs come from a human donor in a cohort sampled during active COVID-19.

The rearrangement uses TRBV7-2 and TRBJ2-7, with 8 bases that match TRBD2. The ends lost 0 bases at V and 3 bases at J; junction bases unmatched: 10. The CDR3 runs to 17 residues. Germline CDR1 reads SGHTA; CDR2 reads FQGNSA. CDR3 nucleotides: TGTGCCAGCAGCTTAGCGCTGGGGGGTAGCGGGGACTACGAGCAGTACTTC. Encoded protein: CASSLALGGSGDYEQYF.

This clone was picked up one time. V usage is TRBV4-3 and J usage is TRBJ1-2, with 7 bases that match TRBD1. This CDR3 has 15 residues. V was clipped by 4 bases and J by 8 bases; unmatched bases: 13. The V gene's germline CDR1 is LGHNA and CDR2 YSLEER. Here the CDR3 reads CASSLDRASGYGYTF. CDR3 DNA: TGCGCCAGCAGCCTAGACAGGGCTTCCGGTTACGGCTACACCTTC.

The chain has TRBV5-1 and TRBJ2-7, with TRBD2 as a possible D gene (6 bases). The CDR3 has 15 amino acids. The germline V gene has CDR1 SGHRS and CDR2 YFSETQ. Trimming removed 0 bases from V and 2 bases from J, with 12 bases in between. The CDR3 nucleotides are TGCGCCAGCAGCTTGGATTGGGCGGGGACCTACGAGCAGTACTTC. Translated: CASSLDWAGTYEQYF.

The chain has TRBV28 and TRBJ2-7; 9 bases line up with TRBD1. Germline V gene sequence: CDR1 MDHEN, CDR2 SYDVKM. V shed 7 bases, J shed 3 bases, and the junction held 13 bases outside the gene matches. The CDR3 sequence is 16 residues long. Here the CDR3 reads CASNGQGRTNDYEQYF. CDR3 in DNA: TGTGCCAGCAATGGACAGGGGCGAACTAACGACTACGAGCAGTACTTC.

The chain is built from TRBV10-3 and TRBJ2-7; possible D gene TRBD2, 5 bases. Germline V gene data show CDR1 as ENHRY and CDR2 as SYGVKD. V was pared by 4 bases and J by 7 bases, with 17 bases between. The CDR3 has 14 amino acids. The CDR3 spells CAISVGNREREQYF. CDR3 nucleotides: TGTGCCATCAGTGTTGGGAACCGGGAACGAGAGCAGTACTTC.

The chain joins TRBV11-2 to TRBJ2-7; TRBD2 agrees at 7 bases. Trimming removed 4 bases from V and 2 bases from J; junction bases left unmatched: 20. This CDR3 comprises 19 residues. Germline CDR1 reads SGHAT; CDR2 reads FQNNGV. In nucleotides, the CDR3 is TGTGCCAGCAGCTCCATACGGGGGGTGCCCCACAAAGGGCCCTACGAGCAGTACTTC. Its protein product is CASSSIRGVPHKGPYEQYF.

The chain recombines TRBV28 with TRBJ1-2; TRBD1 matches 8 bases. This CDR3 has 17 amino acids. Per the germline V gene, CDR1 is MDHEN and CDR2 is SYDVKM. V gave up 6 bases and J gave up 2 bases; unmatched junction bases: 14. The CDR3 loop is CASRRRTGFGLNYGYTF. DNA of the CDR3: TGTGCCAGCAGGCGAAGGACAGGGTTCGGGTTAAACTATGGCTACACCTTC.

Here the CDR3 reads CATLGGMNTEAFF. For the CDR3, the DNA is TGTGCGACGCTTGGGGGGATGAACACTGAAGCTTTCTTT. The J gene is TRBJ1-1, the V gene TRBV28, with a possible D match to TRBD1 (5 bases). The length of the CDR3 is 13 residues. Germline V gene data show CDR1 as MDHEN and CDR2 as SYDVKM.

This clone has just one count. The V and J genes are TRBV18 and TRBJ1-2; 9 nucleotides match TRBD1. After removal of 6 bases from V and 4 bases from J, the junction contained 6 bases not matched to a gene. There are 14 residues in the CDR3. Per germline, CDR1 KGHSH and CDR2 LQKENI. CDR3 amino acids: CASSRGTGSYGYTF. The CDR3 DNA reads as TGTGCCAGCTCTCGCGGGACAGGGTCCTATGGCTACACCTTC. Looking up the rest from reference TRBV18 and TRBJ1-2 gives the full variable domain: NAGVMQNPRHLVRRRGQEARLRCSPMKGHSHVYWYRQLPEEGLKFMVYLQKENIIDESGMPKERFSAEFPKEGPSILRIQQVVRGDSAAYFCASSRGTGSYGYTFGSGTRLTVV.

This chain uses TRBV28 with TRBJ1-1, with a possible D match to TRBD1 (5 bases). The CDR3 runs to 14 residues. Between the trimmed V and J ends, which lost 2 bases and 3 bases, there was a span of 10 bases. Germline V gene data show CDR1 as MDHEN and CDR2 as SYDVKM. The CDR3 reads CASSLGGEDTEAFF. The CDR3 nucleotides read TGTGCCAGCAGTTTAGGAGGGGAGGACACTGAAGCTTTCTTT.

The chain recombines TRBV9 with TRBJ1-1, with D tentatively TRBD1 (6 bases). CDR3 length: 13 amino acids. Deletions cut 6 bases from V and 11 bases from J, with 20 bases between. The germline gives CDR1 SGDLS, CDR2 YYNGEE. CDR3 sequence reads: CASTDGAGGAAFF. For the CDR3, the DNA is TGTGCCAGCACCGATGGGGCGGGGGGCGCGGCTTTCTTT.

V and J are TRBV18 and TRBJ1-1; D possibly corresponds to TRBD1 (6 bases). CDR3 length: 20 residues. V lost 2 bases and J 1 base, leaving 26 bases between the germline ends. The germline V gene encodes CDR1 KGHSH and CDR2 LQKENI. The CDR3 spells CASSPTQGRIKRSGNTEAFF. The CDR3 DNA reads TGTGCCAGCTCACCAACGCAGGGGCGGATCAAGCGATCGGGGAACACTGAAGCTTTCTTT.

The V and J genes are TRBV7-6 and TRBJ2-1; D might be TRBD2 (7 bases). Trimming took off 0 bases at V and 8 bases at J, with 11 bases between the two ends. In germline, CDR1 is SGHVS, CDR2 FNYEAQ. There are 14 residues in the CDR3. The DNA of the CDR3 is TGTGCCAGCAGCTTAGCAGGGAGGGGGGATGAGCAGTTCTTC. Encoded protein: CASSLAGRGDEQFF.

This chain uses TRBV6-5 with TRBJ2-1; 7 bases are a match to TRBD1. This CDR3 is built from 14 residues. The V segment lost 6 bases and the J segment 0 bases; nucleotides outside the gene matches: 2. Germline V gives CDR1 MNHEY, CDR2 SVGAGI. The CDR3 DNA reads TGTGCCAGCAGGGGGACAGCCTCCTACAATGAGCAGTTCTTC. It encodes CASRGTASYNEQFF.

The chain links TRBV5-5 to TRBJ1-5; D gene uncertain. V lost 0 bases to trimming and J lost 0 bases, with 7 bases between them. Germline values: CDR1 SGHKS, CDR2 YYEKEE (reference sequence). The CDR3 has 15 amino acids. Here the CDR3 DNA reads TGTGCCAGCAGCTTGGATGCGGGTAGCAATCAGCCCCAGCATTTT. Its translation: CASSLDAGSNQPQHF.

This clone was picked up one time. The chain is built from TRBV19 and TRBJ1-1, with a possible D match to TRBD1 (5 bases). Germline V gene lookup returns CDR1 LNHDA and CDR2 SQIVND (reference sequence). Trimming left V 7 bases short and J 4 bases short, with 16 bases between. The CDR3 spans 14 residues. The CDR3 DNA reads TGTGCCAGTAAATACGGGATGGGGGGCACTGAAGCTTTCTTT. Translated: CASKYGMGGTEAFF.

In the case of this clone: Other DNA sequences from this sample encode an identical CDR3 as well. The gene calls are TRBV6-5 and TRBJ2-7, with 9 nucleotides matching TRBD1. Trimming at V came to 0 bases and at J to 0 bases, leaving 3 bases not matched to a gene. Germline CDR1 is MNHEY and CDR2 is SVGAGI. This CDR3 is 16 amino acids long. The CDR3 region is CASSYSGTGSSYEQYF. CDR3 DNA sequence: TGTGCCAGCAGTTACTCTGGGACAGGGAGCTCCTACGAGCAGTACTTC.

The rearrangement uses TRBV5-4 and TRBJ1-3, with D maybe TRBD1 (5 bases). Germline assignment: CDR1 SGHNT and CDR2 YYREEE (reference sequence). Trimming stripped 1 base from V and 2 bases from J, with 10 bases between. There are 15 residues in the CDR3. The chain's CDR3 is CASSLRQGTGNTIYF. The CDR3 nucleotides read TGTGCCAGCAGCTTGAGGCAGGGAACTGGAAACACCATATATTTT.

The chain employs TRBV4-3 and TRBJ2-2, with TRBD1 matching over 8 bases. The germline CDR1 and CDR2 sequences are LGHNA and YSLEER. The trim removed 0 bases at V and 5 bases at J, leaving 5 bases unmatched. CDR3 length equals 16 residues. CDR3 amino acids: CASSQETGVGTGELFF. The CDR3 region has the DNA TGCGCCAGCAGCCAAGAGACAGGGGTGGGGACCGGGGAGCTGTTTTTT.

The chain recombines TRBV11-3 with TRBJ2-1; no clear D. Trimming pared 1 base from V and 5 bases from J, leaving 6 bases between. CDR3 size: 13 residues. Germline V lookup: CDR1 SGHNT, CDR2 YENEEA. CDR3 DNA sequence: TGTGCCAGCAGCTTAGTCCGGGACAATGAGCAGTTCTTC. This codes for CASSLVRDNEQFF.